The clone carrying this T cell receptor beta chain came up many times. This sample was taken from a study of T cells in Graves' hyperthyroidism and ophthalmopathy. V lost 3 bases to trimming and J lost 5 bases; unmatched junction nucleotides: 6. The CDR3 consists of 15 residues. Germline V gives CDR1 DFQATT, CDR2 SNEGSKA (reference sequence). Reasons for excluding patients were uncontrolled infection, other autoimmune disease, pregnancy or lactation. Diagnostic decisions used clinical symptoms, serum thyroxine and TRAb, thyroid ultrasound and orbital computed tomography. RNA transcripts provided the source from which TCR beta CDR3 regions were amplified. HTBI primers were used for first-round RT-PCR of the TCR CDR3. One entry per CDR3 protein, called by TCRdb with MiXCR from the multiplex PCR reads. Altogether 500,000 to 650,000 distinct CDR3 sequences are present, 40% to 50% being singletons, with the ten largest covering around 44%.

Material: peripheral blood or thyroid tissue (not recorded which). This rearrangement joins TRBV20-1 to TRBJ2-2; TRBD2 aligns across 10 bases. This clonotype was obtained from an adult woman with Graves' disease, either hyperthyroidism or ophthalmopathy (not recorded which). Written as DNA, the CDR3 is TGCAGTGCTAGTCCAGAGCGGGGGGGAACCGGGGAGCTGTTTTTT. Translating it yields CSASPERGGTGELFF.